A selection of T cell receptor beta chains follows, all from one sample in a study of blood T cell repertoires in COVID-19. Profiling relied on immunoSEQ multiplex PCR, and the TCRdb table lists in-frame clones only, not all of them. Of about 200,000 clones in the sample, around 82% were seen once. The sequenced sample consisted of PBMCs or T cells enriched from blood (not recorded which). The source is a woman aged 55-69 years with acute COVID-19. Both conserved end residues are part of each CDR3. The D gene is left open where the match is weak. Size is omitted from some rows. Given values are once, few, many or a class for expanded clones.

length: 15; D: NA; V: TRBV3-1/TRBV3-2; J: TRBJ2-1; size: many; DNA: TGTGCCAGCAGCCAAGATACCGTCACTTACAATGAGCAGTTCTTC; CDR3: CASSQDTVTYNEQFF
length: 13; D: NA; V: TRBV2; J: TRBJ2-1; size: NA; DNA: TGTGCCAGCTCTCCTAGGGAGTACAATGAGCAGTTCTTC; CDR3: CASSPREYNEQFF
length: 17; D: TRBD2; V: TRBV9; J: TRBJ2-1; size: few; DNA: TGTGCCAGCAGCCTCGGTAGTTCCAGCGGGAGGGTCGATGAGCAGTTCTTC; CDR3: CASSLGSSSGRVDEQFF
length: 15; D: TRBD2; V: TRBV7-7; J: TRBJ2-5; size: NA; DNA: TGTGCCAGCAGCATAGGACTAGCGGGGAAAGAGACCCAGTACTTC; CDR3: CASSIGLAGKETQYF
length: 14; D: TRBD1; V: TRBV5-1; J: TRBJ2-3; size: NA; DNA: TGCGCCAGCAGCGTGGACAGGGCCCCAGATACGCAGTATTTT; CDR3: CASSVDRAPDTQYF
length: 13; D: TRBD1; V: TRBV5-6; J: TRBJ1-4; size: NA; DNA: TGTGCCAGCAGTCAGGGGGCGATTGAAAAACTGTTTTTT; CDR3: CASSQGAIEKLFF
length: 15; D: NA; V: TRBV7-8; J: TRBJ2-6; size: few; DNA: TGTGCCAGCAGCTTGCGCGCGGTCGGGGCCAACGTCCTGACTTTC; CDR3: CASSLRAVGANVLTF
length: 14; D: TRBD1; V: TRBV24-1; J: TRBJ2-3; size: NA; DNA: TGTGCCACCAGTGGAGACAGGGTCACAGATACGCAGTATTTT; CDR3: CATSGDRVTDTQYF
length: 14; D: NA; V: TRBV5-4; J: TRBJ1-2; size: NA; DNA: TGTGCCAGCAGCGGGGAGAGGTTTAACTATGGCTACACCTTC; CDR3: CASSGERFNYGYTF
length: 13; D: TRBD1; V: TRBV29-1; J: TRBJ1-5; size: NA; DNA: TGCAGCGCGGGGACAGGGATGCGTCAGCCCCAGCATTTT; CDR3: CSAGTGMRQPQHF
length: 15; D: NA; V: TRBV4-3; J: TRBJ2-5; size: NA; DNA: TGCGCCAGCAGCCGTCAAGGCCTCGAGGGCGAGACCCAGTACTTC; CDR3: CASSRQGLEGETQYF
length: 14; D: NA; V: TRBV18; J: TRBJ1-1; size: NA; DNA: TGTGCCAGCTCAGACTCAATCGCACAGGAGGGAGCTTTCTTT; CDR3: CASSDSIAQEGAFF
length: 13; D: NA; V: TRBV19; J: TRBJ1-2; size: NA; DNA: TGTGCCAGTACCCCTCTGGCCAACTATGGCTACACCTTC; CDR3: CASTPLANYGYTF
length: 15; D: TRBD1; V: TRBV4-1; J: TRBJ1-2; size: NA; DNA: TGCGCCAGCAGCCCTCTGGGACAGGGGGTAAGTGGCTACACCTTC; CDR3: CASSPLGQGVSGYTF
length: 14; D: NA; V: TRBV5-1; J: TRBJ2-4; size: NA; DNA: TGCGCCAGCAGCTTGGTACAGGGTCGGAACATTCAGTACTTC; CDR3: CASSLVQGRNIQYF
length: 17; D: NA; V: TRBV6-4; J: TRBJ1-3; size: NA; DNA: TGTGCCAGCAGTGGCCCACTACTGATGCGTGCTGGAAACACCATATATTTT; CDR3: CASSGPLLMRAGNTIYF
length: 15; D: TRBD1; V: TRBV18; J: TRBJ2-2; size: NA; DNA: TGTGCCAGCTCCCCCGGGACAGGGGCGACCGGGGAGCTGTTTTTT; CDR3: CASSPGTGATGELFF
length: 15; D: NA; V: TRBV10-2; J: TRBJ2-1; size: NA; DNA: TGCGCCAGCAGTGAGAGGGGAAGCTCCTACAATGAGCAGTTCTTC; CDR3: CASSERGSSYNEQFF
length: 16; D: TRBD2; V: TRBV3-1/TRBV3-2; J: TRBJ2-3; size: NA; DNA: TGTGCCAGCAGCCAAGATGGGCTAGCGGGAGTAGATACGCAGTATTTT; CDR3: CASSQDGLAGVDTQYF
length: 15; D: TRBD1; V: TRBV19; J: TRBJ1-5; size: NA; DNA: TGTGCCACCCGGGACAGGAAAAATAGCAATCAGCCCCAGCATTTT; CDR3: CATRDRKNSNQPQHF
length: 15; D: TRBD2; V: TRBV11-3; J: TRBJ2-7; size: NA; DNA: TGTGCCAGCAGCTTAGGAGGGACTACCGCTGGGGAGCAGTACTTC; CDR3: CASSLGGTTAGEQYF
length: 14; D: NA; V: TRBV18; J: TRBJ1-1; size: once; DNA: TGTGCCAGCTCACACTTCCCCCTCCCCACTGAAGCTTTCTTT; CDR3: CASSHFPLPTEAFF
length: 17; D: TRBD2; V: TRBV24-1; J: TRBJ2-1; size: NA; DNA: TGTGCCACCAGTGCTAGCGGGAGGACCGTTATAAACAATGAGCAGTTCTTC; CDR3: CATSASGRTVINNEQFF
length: 16; D: NA; V: TRBV19; J: TRBJ1-2; size: NA; DNA: TGTGCCGGATCCTCTTCCCGGGGGTCCCTTTTTGATGGCTACACCTTC; CDR3: CAGSSSRGSLFDGYTF
length: 14; D: TRBD2; V: TRBV10-2; J: TRBJ2-5; size: NA; DNA: TGCGCCAGCAGTGGGACTAGCGGTCAAGAGACCCAGTACTTC; CDR3: CASSGTSGQETQYF
length: 14; D: NA; V: TRBV3-1/TRBV3-2; J: TRBJ2-7; size: NA; DNA: TGTGCCAGCAGCCAAGTAGCGGACTCCTACGAGCAGTACTTC; CDR3: CASSQVADSYEQYF
length: 14; D: NA; V: TRBV5-6; J: TRBJ1-3; size: NA; DNA: TGTGCCAGCAGCTCAGGGGAGTATGGAAACACCATATATTTT; CDR3: CASSSGEYGNTIYF
length: 14; D: NA; V: TRBV19; J: TRBJ2-1; size: NA; DNA: TGTGCCAGTAGTATTGGGCAGTCCCTTAATGAGCAGTTCTTC; CDR3: CASSIGQSLNEQFF
length: 15; D: NA; V: TRBV7-9; J: TRBJ2-6; size: NA; DNA: TGTGCCAGCAGCTTAACCCGGGCTGGGGCCAACGTCCTGACTTTC; CDR3: CASSLTRAGANVLTF
length: 15; D: TRBD1; V: TRBV9; J: TRBJ1-1; size: NA; DNA: TGTGCCAGCAGCGCCCGGACAGGGGGCTCCCCCGAAGCTTTCTTT; CDR3: CASSARTGGSPEAFF